Listed below are T cell receptor beta chains from one sample, sequenced in a study of human T cells and chemical hapten exposure. TCRdb itself ran the RACE reads through MiXCR, one entry per CDR3 protein. The table lists 80,000 to 100,000 distinct CDR3 sequences, 8% to 10% of them singletons. Material: whole blood, obtained in connection with sensitization to the hapten diphenylcyclopropenone (DPC). All receptors come from a woman aged 40 to 50 with alopecia areata. Some clones in this sample may be carry-over from other donors' samples. The conserved cysteine and the conserved F or W are not part of the CDR3 here.

j_call v_call cdr3_aa
TRBJ1-1 TRBV5-1 ASSLVSGGDTEAF
TRBJ2-7 TRBV20-1 SASSGQGGYEQY
TRBJ1-1 TRBV7-9 ASSLVGNTEAF
TRBJ2-2 TRBV20-1 SARSDSPGGELF
TRBJ1-3 TRBV7-2 ASSFGTGTVSGNTIY
TRBJ1-4 TRBV4-2 ASGDIWNEKLF
TRBJ1-1 TRBV18 ASSPEAGAYTEAF
TRBJ2-5 TRBV7-8 ASSFLLGTGGRETQY
TRBJ2-7 TRBV4-1 ASSQDPLEQY
TRBJ2-3 TRBV10-3 AISGGQGSGTQY